Presented here are 6 T cell receptor beta chains from one specimen sequenced in a study of blood T cell repertoires in COVID-19 (dated by TCRdb to 2018 to 2021). The library was produced with the immunoSEQ multiplex PCR assay. The source is immuneACCESS, and TCRdb retained only in-frame sequences with V and J called. Part of the clones is not carried over; for the studies checked, unresolved V genes explain less than half of this, and the remainder is unexplained. Recorded for this sample are approximately 100,000 clones; 70% to 90% of them occurred a single time. The top ten constitute 2% to 2.5% of the sample. Sample: peripheral blood. The receptors were sampled from a human donor in a cohort sampled during active COVID-19.

The CDR3 DNA sequence: TGTGCCAGCAGCCCAAGGACAGGGGCCCTCTCTGGAAACACCATATATTTT. Its translation: CASSPRTGALSGNTIYF. The genes are TRBV11-2 and TRBJ1-3; 9 positions agree with TRBD1. The CDR3 length is 17 residues. Germline CDR1 SGHAT, CDR2 FQNNGV. The trim removed 5 bases at V and 0 bases at J, leaving 8 bases unmatched.

The chain has TRBV30 and TRBJ1-3; D unresolved. This CDR3 region has 13 residues. The V gene lost 1 base and the J gene lost 14 bases, with 18 bases spanning the gap. The germline gives CDR1 GTSNPN, CDR2 SVGIG (reference sequence). The CDR3, as DNA: TGTGCCTGGAGTGCCCGCGTCCCGGGATGGGTATATTTT. As protein: CAWSARVPGWVYF.

Concerning this clone itself: The same CDR3 is also encoded by other DNA sequences in this sample. The chain uses TRBV5-4 and TRBJ2-5; TRBD2 agrees at 7 bases. This CDR3 has 13 amino acids. Per the germline V gene, CDR1 is SGHNT and CDR2 is YYREEE (reference sequence). Unmatched junction bases numbered 1, after V lost 2 bases and J lost 3 bases. CDR3 sequence (DNA): TGTGCCAGCAGCTTACGGGGGGAAGAGACCCAGTACTTC. Translation gives CASSLRGEETQYF.

The chain combines TRBV12-5 with TRBJ1-1; a possible D gene is TRBD1 (6 bases). Trimming shortened V by 4 bases and J by 1 base, and 13 bases separated the two germline ends. This CDR3 spans 15 amino acids. Germline lookup yields CDR1 LGHNT and CDR2 FRNRAP. This CDR3 reads CASGSRQAPNTEAFF. CDR3 in DNA: TGTGCTAGTGGTTCGAGACAGGCCCCGAACACTGAAGCTTTCTTT.

J is TRBJ1-1 and V is TRBV7-2, with unresolved D. The ends were cut back, 2 bases at V and 3 bases at J, with 10 bases in the middle. This CDR3 is 14 amino acids long. Germline loops: CDR1 SGHTA, CDR2 FQGNSA. This CDR3 is CASSLNGGDTEAFF. As DNA, the CDR3 is TGTGCCAGCAGCTTAAACGGCGGGGACACTGAAGCTTTCTTT.

In DNA form, the CDR3 reads TGTGCCAGCAGCACGACAGGAGGAAGGCAGCCCCAGCATTTT. Its translation: CASSTTGGRQPQHF. The chain carries TRBV9 and TRBJ1-5; possible D gene TRBD1, 6 bases. CDR1 is SGDLS and CDR2 is YYNGEE in the germline V gene. V was trimmed by 4 bases and J by 7 bases, leaving 15 bases between them. This CDR3 region has 14 residues.